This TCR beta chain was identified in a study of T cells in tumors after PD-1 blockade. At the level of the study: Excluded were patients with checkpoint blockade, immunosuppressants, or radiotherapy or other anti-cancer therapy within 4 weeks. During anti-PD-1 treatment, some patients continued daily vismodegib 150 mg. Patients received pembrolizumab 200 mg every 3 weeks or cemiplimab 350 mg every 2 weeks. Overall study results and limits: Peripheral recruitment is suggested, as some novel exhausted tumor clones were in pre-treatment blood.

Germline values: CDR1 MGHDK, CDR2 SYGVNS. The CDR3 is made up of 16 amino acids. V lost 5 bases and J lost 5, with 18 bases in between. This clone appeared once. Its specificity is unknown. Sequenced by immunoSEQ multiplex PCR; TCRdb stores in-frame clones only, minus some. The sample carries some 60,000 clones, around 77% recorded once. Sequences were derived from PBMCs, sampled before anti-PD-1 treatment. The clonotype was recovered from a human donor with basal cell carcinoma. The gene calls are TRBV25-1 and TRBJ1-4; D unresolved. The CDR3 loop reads CASSPSRGELNEKLFF. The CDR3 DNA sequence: TGTGCCAGCAGTCCCTCACGTGGGGAATTGAATGAAAAACTGTTTTTT.